This T cell receptor beta chain was sequenced for a study of identical twins. This clonotype was counted many times. Its antigen is unknown. Germline CDR1 is SEHNR and CDR2 is FQNEAQ (reference sequence). The CDR3 extends over 17 amino acids. The V end was cut by 1 base, the J end by 9 bases, with 19 bases between. TCRdb recomputed calls from the 5' RACE reads with MiXCR, one row per CDR3 protein. This sample carries about 890,000 distinct CDR3 sequences, about 12% of them seen once, and the ten largest clones take around 1.6%. Study results and caveats: In drawing conclusions, the study used cross-sectional statistical analysis and did not follow the same donors.

Another study also made use of these data, one on yellow fever vaccine responses in identical twins.

The sequence came from a woman aged 18-29 years in good health. Sequencing was done on a sample of PBMCs. The rearrangement links TRBV7-9 to TRBJ1-6; D is ambiguous. CDR3 nucleotide sequence: TGTGCCAGCAGCTTAGGAGGTGGCAGGAGCCCTCCTTCACCCCTCCACTTT. It specifies CASSLGGGRSPPSPLHF.